Reported below is one TCR beta chain. Its antigen is undetermined. V gave up 8 bases and J gave up 5 bases; unmatched junction bases: 12. This CDR3 has 15 residues. Germline V lookup: CDR1 MNHNY, CDR2 SVGAGI (reference sequence). This sample is part of a study of T cell responses to AZD1222 COVID-19 vaccine. Study observations and caveats: Mostly white British, mostly female donors; authors suggested clonal diversity may be underestimated. None of the repertoires were sampled until the peak T cell response had passed.

Assay used: immunoSEQ multiplex PCR; TCRdb lists only in-frame clones, some missing. In the table there are about 180,000 clones, about 85% of which are singletons. This sequence originates from an adult in good health. The chain couples TRBV6-6 to TRBJ2-3, with 8 bases lining up with TRBD2. Sequenced material: peripheral blood, taken on day 0 of AZD1222 vaccination. CDR3 nucleotide sequence: TGTGCCAGCGCCAACGTAGCGGGATCCCAAGATACGCAGTATTTT. It yields the protein CASANVAGSQDTQYF.